These 4 T cell receptor beta chains were sequenced from one sample in a study of blood T cell repertoires in COVID-19 (dated by TCRdb to 2020 to 2022). Libraries were prepared through the immunoSEQ multiplex PCR assay. What TCRdb holds here is the immuneACCESS table cut down to in-frame rearrangements. Part of the clones is not present; checked against another copy, under half of the missing clones reflect an unresolved V gene, and the others are unexplained. Across this sample there are 500,000 to 600,000 clones, with about 89% seen only once. Roughly 7.4% of the sample is taken by the ten largest. The sample comprised peripheral blood. The receptors here all came from a woman aged 45-60 years with COVID-19, enrolled during active disease.

The chain links TRBV5-1 to TRBJ2-7; D may be TRBD1 (7 bases). Trimming took 0 bases from V and 3 from J, leaving 13 bases between them. The CDR3 has 15 amino acids. Germline CDR1 and CDR2: SGHRS and YFSETQ. The CDR3 is CASSLGAGTVYEQYF. For the CDR3, the DNA is TGCGCCAGCAGCTTGGGGGCGGGGACAGTCTACGAGCAGTACTTC.

This clone was seen a single time. As DNA, the CDR3 is TGTGCCAGCAGTTACTCGACAGAGCTGAACACTGAAGCTTTCTTT. Its protein product is CASSYSTELNTEAFF. The chain recombines TRBV6-5 with TRBJ1-1; possibly TRBD1 for D (5 bases). The V end was cut by 0 bases, the J end by 0 bases, with 8 bases between. The germline V gene encodes CDR1 MNHEY and CDR2 SVGAGI. The CDR3 has 15 residues.

This sequence joins TRBV6-9 and TRBJ1-5; D gene uncertain. V dropped 0 bases and J dropped 0 bases, with 3 bases sitting between them. CDR3 size: 14 residues. Germline CDR1 and CDR2: MNHGY and SVAAGI. In DNA form, the CDR3 reads TGTGCCAGCAGTTATTCGGCTAGCAATCAGCCCCAGCATTTT. This codes for CASSYSASNQPQHF.

This rearrangement joins TRBV5-4 to TRBJ1-4, with D possibly matching TRBD1 (5 bases). V was trimmed by 0 bases and J by 0 bases, leaving 12 bases between them. CDR3 size: 17 residues. CDR1 and CDR2 from the germline V gene are SGHNT and YYREEE (reference sequence). CDR3 DNA: TGTGCCAGCAGCTTGGGGGGCGGTATCCCAACTAATGAAAAACTGTTTTTT. This codes for CASSLGGGIPTNEKLFF.